One sample yielded the 19 T cell receptor beta chains listed below, sequenced in a study of T cells expressing NK-cell markers (TCRdb year 2020). Receptor libraries were prepared by 5' RACE. The instrument given in TCRdb is Illumina HiSeq 2000. The reads were reprocessed in TCRdb, with one entry per CDR3 protein sequence and no accompanying DNA. The table held for this sample gives 300,000 to 500,000 distinct CDR3 sequences. Around a tenth of the sample rests with the top ten. Specimen: blood T cells: a sorted CD56 or NKG2C T cell subset, CD4+ or CD8+ T cells, or bulk PBMC T cells (not recorded which). The origin of the receptors is a woman in her forties or fifties in good health. Donor details come from another sample of the same person, matched by shared clones.

J is TRBJ2-1 and V is TRBV7-9; the TCRdb D gene call, TRBD2, has no DNA to confirm it. Germline V gene data show CDR1 as SEHNR and CDR2 as FQNEAQ (reference sequence). This CDR3 has 21 amino acids. The CDR3 spells CASSLPHGTSGNPTPYNEQFF.

The chain combines TRBV5-1 with TRBJ2-7; there is no DNA to check the TCRdb D call of TRBD1. The CDR3 extends over 15 amino acids. The germline gives CDR1 SGHRS, CDR2 YFSETQ. Here the CDR3 reads CASSSSGQGYYEQYF.

The chain links TRBV6-1 to TRBJ2-7. Germline V gives CDR1 MNHNS, CDR2 SASEGT. The CDR3 has 13 residues. The CDR3 here is CASHGGGAYEQYF.

The chain is built from TRBV28 and TRBJ2-7. The CDR3 is made up of 14 amino acids. Germline V gene lookup returns CDR1 MDHEN and CDR2 SYDVKM. Here the CDR3 reads CASVFAASTYEQYF.

The chain recombines TRBV29-1 with TRBJ1-1; TCRdb's D call of TRBD1 is untestable without DNA. Germline V gives CDR1 SQVTM, CDR2 ANQGSEA. CDR3 length: 12 amino acids. CDR3 sequence reads: CSTLTGRTEAFF.

The chain uses TRBV21-1 and TRBJ2-7; the TCRdb D gene call, TRBD2, has no DNA to confirm it. TRBV21-1 is a pseudogene locus. CDR3 length equals 14 residues. The CDR3 spells CASWRSARDWEQYF.

The V call is TRBV12-3 or TRBV12-4, the J call TRBJ1-2; TCRdb's D call of TRBD1 is untestable without DNA. CDR3 length: 16 amino acids. CDR3 region: CASSFKSGQGNYGYTF.

The rearrangement links TRBV12-3 or TRBV12-4 to TRBJ2-6. This CDR3 contains 14 residues. The CDR3 is CASGDRSGANVLTF.

The chain has TRBV18 and TRBJ1-1. The CDR3 is 13 amino acids. Germline loops: CDR1 KGHSH, CDR2 LQKENI. CDR3 region: CASSSSRNTEAFF.

The J gene is TRBJ2-3, the V gene TRBV19; TCRdb outputs TRBD2, but without DNA this stays unchecked. CDR3 length equals 15 residues. Germline V gives CDR1 LNHDA, CDR2 SQIVND (reference sequence). Here the CDR3 reads CASSSRQSPTDTQYF.

The rearrangement links TRBV18 to TRBJ2-5. Germline CDR1 KGHSH, CDR2 LQKENI. This CDR3 spans 12 amino acids. The CDR3 reads CASSPQEQTQYF.

The rearrangement uses TRBV24-1 and TRBJ2-5; TCRdb picks TRBD1, but there is no DNA to check that call. In germline, CDR1 is KGHDR, CDR2 SFDVKD. This CDR3 has 16 residues. CDR3 sequence reads: CATSDPGQGAAKTQYF.

The CDR3 here is CASSPLRAGGEDTQYF. The rearrangement joins TRBV14 to TRBJ2-3; TCRdb reports TRBD1, a call that lacks DNA to check it against. This CDR3 has 16 residues. Germline values: CDR1 SGHDN, CDR2 FVKESK.

The chain recombines TRBV3-1 with TRBJ2-3; TCRdb names TRBD2, which stays unverified in the absence of DNA. Germline V gives CDR1 LGHDT, CDR2 YNNKEL (reference sequence). The CDR3 has 16 amino acids. CDR3 sequence reads: CASSRRGAGITDTQYF.

The chain joins TRBV7-9 to TRBJ2-3; lacking DNA, the TRBD1 call made by TCRdb goes unchecked. Per germline, CDR1 SEHNR and CDR2 FQNEAQ (reference sequence). The CDR3 has 15 residues. The CDR3 sequence: CASSLVVGAEDTQYF.

The chain is built from TRBV10-2 and TRBJ2-1; TCRdb's D call, TRBD2, is unchecked because there is no DNA. The CDR3 loop spans 15 amino acids. The germline V gene has CDR1 WSHSY and CDR2 SAAADI. Here the CDR3 reads CASSPWGEGWDEQFF.

The chain is built from TRBV7-9 and TRBJ2-7. This CDR3 has 13 amino acids. Germline loops: CDR1 SEHNR, CDR2 FQNEAQ (reference sequence). The CDR3 loop reads CASSLGQALEQYF.

The rearrangement links TRBV5-5 to TRBJ2-2; the D gene TCRdb calls, TRBD1, cannot be checked with no DNA. The length of the CDR3 is 17 residues. The V gene's germline CDR1 is SGHKS and CDR2 YYEKEE (reference sequence). CDR3 region: CASSLAWRTGGTGELFF. Complete variable domain (other parts from reference TRBV5-5 and TRBJ2-2): DAGVTQSPTHLIKTRGQQVTLRCSPISGHKSVSWYQQVLGQGPQFIFQYYEKEERGRGNFPDRFSARQFPNYSSELNVNALLLGDSALYLCASSLAWRTGGTGELFFGEGSRLTVL.

This chain uses TRBV4-1 with TRBJ2-7; TCRdb returns TRBD1, unconfirmable since there is no DNA. Germline V gives CDR1 MGHRA, CDR2 YSYEKL. The CDR3 spans 16 residues. The chain's CDR3 is CASSPLLAEGLYEQYF.